These 5 T cell receptor beta chains came from one sample sequenced in a study of control samples from healthy donors and cancer patients. Repertoires were generated with immunoSEQ multiplex PCR, while TCRdb's copy carries only in-frame clones and drops some. The sample records about 180,000 clones, about 91% being singletons. The sample consisted of blood. The source of these receptors is a woman between 40 and 55 years old in good health.

The gene calls are TRBV6-5 and TRBJ1-1; TRBD1 agrees at 8 bases. The CDR3 has 15 amino acids. The germline V gene has CDR1 MNHEY and CDR2 SVGAGI. With V trimmed by 6 bases and J by 7 bases, 13 bases remained unmatched. Here the CDR3 reads CASRRGSGGNGEAFF. CDR3 bases: TGTGCCAGCAGGAGGGGGTCAGGGGGCAACGGTGAAGCTTTCTTT.

This chain uses TRBV4-2 with TRBJ2-3; 10 positions agree with TRBD2. Trimming took 5 bases from V and 5 from J; bases not matched to a gene: 10. This CDR3 contains 16 residues. From germline, CDR1 is LGHNA and CDR2 YNFKEQ. In DNA, the CDR3 is TGTGCCAGCAGCGCCCGGTCTAGCGGGGGTCAAGATACGCAGTATTTT. It yields the protein CASSARSSGGQDTQYF.

The chain links TRBV6-5 to TRBJ2-7; D is undetermined. The V gene lost 7 bases and the J gene lost 7 bases, with 14 bases spanning the gap. The CDR3 consists of 12 residues. Germline assignment: CDR1 MNHEY and CDR2 SVGAGI. CDR3 residues: CASKSSHWEQYF. The CDR3 DNA is TGTGCCAGCAAGAGCAGCCACTGGGAGCAGTACTTC.

This clone has only one observation. This sequence joins TRBV10-3 and TRBJ2-6; D gene unclear. V shed 3 bases and J shed 4 bases, with 10 bases lying between them. There are 15 residues in the CDR3. Germline V lookup: CDR1 ENHRY, CDR2 SYGVKD. This CDR3 is CAISDSLSGANVLTF. CDR3 in DNA: TGTGCCATCAGTGACTCTCTCTCCGGGGCCAACGTCCTGACTTTC.

This clone appeared once. The chain uses TRBV6-5 and TRBJ2-1, with TRBD1 matching over 7 bases. The CDR3 consists of 15 residues. The J segment lost 2 bases and the V segment lost 2 bases, leaving 3 bases of the junction unmatched. The germline V gene encodes CDR1 MNHEY and CDR2 SVGAGI. CDR3 nucleotides: TGTGCCAGCAGTTACCGGACAGGCGCCTACAATGAGCAGTTCTTC. This encodes CASSYRTGAYNEQFF.